Listed below are T cell receptor beta chains from one sample, sequenced in a study of CD8 T cells in ankylosing spondylitis. Via MiXCR, TCRdb re-called the 5' RACE reads, giving one row per CDR3 protein. The table has a few hundred thousand distinct CDR3 sequences, 8% seen once. Specimen: blood, either unsorted or a sorted T cell fraction (not recorded which). These receptors came from a male donor with ankylosing spondylitis. Both conserved end residues are part of each CDR3.

TRBJ1-2 | TRBV14 | CASSQATGGYYGYTF
TRBJ1-2 | TRBV24-1 | CATSDLAQGAQIDYGYTF
TRBJ2-1 | TRBV9 | CASSVVSVPYNEQFF
TRBJ1-2 | TRBV7-6 | CASSLNNAGIYGYTF
TRBJ2-2 | TRBV5-1 | CASSWTSVTPASHGELFF
TRBJ2-7 | TRBV7-9 | CASSLYGESYEQYF
TRBJ1-2 | TRBV7-9 | CASSLAGQTYGYTF
TRBJ2-1 | TRBV27 | CASSPFRASQPFF
TRBJ2-1 | TRBV29-1 | CRAGFVRREYGSYNEQFF
TRBJ2-1 | TRBV19 | CASSTKAIGSYNEQFF
TRBJ1-2 | TRBV29-1 | CSVEGEVGDNYGYTF
TRBJ2-3 | TRBV29-1 | CSVVTRASADTQYF
TRBJ2-3 | TRBV10-3 | CAISESVPGDVPLMDTQYF
TRBJ1-5 | TRBV20-1 | CSASRGGRVDQPQHF
TRBJ2-3 | TRBV6-2/TRBV6-3 | CASSQADGGTDTQYF
TRBJ2-1 | TRBV28 | CASSSWGGVETYNEQFF
TRBJ2-7 | TRBV10-3 | CAIGGTGYEQYF
TRBJ1-2 | TRBV5-1 | CASSLGRGGFDGYTF
TRBJ1-6 | TRBV5-1 | CASGRTGVSSPLHF
TRBJ2-5 | TRBV29-1 | CSAGTSGSVGETQYF
TRBJ1-1 | TRBV19 | CASSTQGMNTEAFF
TRBJ2-2 | TRBV4-1 | CASSQVASLQGELFF
TRBJ2-3 | TRBV14 | CASSQARGQGADTQYF
TRBJ2-7 | TRBV6-5 | CASREGGSEQYF
TRBJ1-3 | TRBV4-1 | CASSQDLPGSGNTIYF
TRBJ1-1 | TRBV4-3 | CASSQPGGHTEAFF
TRBJ2-7 | TRBV20-1 | CSAPSMTSGLREQYF
TRBJ2-1 | TRBV12-3/TRBV12-4 | CASSLTEKGFNEQFF
TRBJ2-2 | TRBV4-1 | CASSPMQGGNTGELFF
TRBJ2-4 | TRBV28 | CASRLTQGAKNIQYF
TRBJ2-1 | TRBV20-1 | CSATGLVLVSYNEQFF
TRBJ2-5 | TRBV5-1 | CASSLADLAGGETQYF
TRBJ1-1 | TRBV25-1 | CASSDGQGNTEAFF
TRBJ2-7 | TRBV7-9 | CASSLAMGQTYEQYF
TRBJ1-2 | TRBV2 | CASSSTGNGNGYTF
TRBJ2-1 | TRBV6-1 | CASSPGTGLYNEQFF
TRBJ2-5 | TRBV4-3 | CASSQDPTRGETQYF
TRBJ2-1 | TRBV11-3 | CASSLGTGPSDEQFF
TRBJ1-5 | TRBV7-8 | CASSLTAWSGGQPGPQHF
TRBJ1-5 | TRBV28 | CASKESNQPQHF
TRBJ1-1 | TRBV7-9 | CASSFFSSANTEAFF
TRBJ2-7 | TRBV4-1 | CASSQESGENFGNEQYF
TRBJ1-2 | TRBV7-9 | CASSLGDGNYGYTF
TRBJ2-1 | TRBV12-3/TRBV12-4 | CASSLEIYNEQFF
TRBJ2-7 | TRBV7-9 | CASSFGGLPREQYF
TRBJ2-5 | TRBV28 | CASSLRQQETQYF
TRBJ2-3 | TRBV2 | CASSPRLVYPQYF
TRBJ2-5 | TRBV11-3 | CASSPRRGQETQYF
TRBJ1-5 | TRBV5-1 | CASSLERGDMLQPQHF
TRBJ2-2 | TRBV20-1 | CSARVFRETGELFF
TRBJ1-3 | TRBV12-3/TRBV12-4 | CASSFSENGNTIYF
TRBJ1-1 | TRBV11-2 | CASSLEQLYTEAFF
TRBJ2-1 | TRBV12-3/TRBV12-4 | CASSLAPGLAANEQFF
TRBJ2-3 | TRBV5-5 | CASSFVESTDTQYF
TRBJ2-5 | TRBV7-9 | CATQSGTTEETQYF
TRBJ2-1 | TRBV9 | CASSPTGGSGGVSYNEQFF
TRBJ2-3 | TRBV7-3 | CASSFSGGRDTQYF
TRBJ1-4 | TRBV19 | CASRWRRGPNEKLFF
TRBJ2-2 | TRBV10-2 | CASKVGGPTGELFF